This T cell receptor (beta chain) was obtained from a study of regulatory T cells in long-lasting Graves disease. CDR1 and CDR2 from the germline V gene are DFQATT and SNEGSKA (reference sequence). CDR3 length: 14 residues. Deletions cut 4 bases from V and 3 bases from J, with 16 bases between. In this sample, this clonotype turned up many times. Its cognate antigen is unknown. Time point described: newly diagnosed GD, antithyroid drugs for less than 3 months. PBMC RNA served as the TCR library source. For TCR beta, libraries came from iRepertoire HTBI primers and Arm-PCR of CDR3 regions. Each CDR3 protein is one row after TCRdb ran MiXCR on the multiplex PCR reads. The sample includes a few hundred thousand distinct CDR3 sequences, roughly 14% of them seen just once. Study-wide points: Small numbers of samples may have cut accuracy.

The same sample was also studied in work on T cells in Graves' hyperthyroidism and ophthalmopathy. From that report: Diagnoses used clinical symptoms, serum thyroxine and TRAb, thyroid ultrasound and orbital computed tomography.

The V call is TRBV20-1, the J call TRBJ2-7; D remains ambiguous. This clonotype was sampled from a man in his thirties or forties with Graves disease. The starting material was peripheral blood mononuclear cells (PBMCs), obtained at new diagnosis, from a patient treated with antithyroid drugs. The CDR3 nucleotides read TGCAGTGCTAAAAGCCCCGGCTCCTACTACGAGCAGTACTTC. Protein sequence: CSAKSPGSYYEQYF.